This entry lists 30 T cell receptor beta chains sequenced from one sample in a study of blood T cell repertoires in COVID-19. The data were produced by immunoSEQ multiplex PCR, yet TCRdb's version contains in-frame clones alone and is incomplete. The sample lists over 120,000 clones, 75% to 90% occurring once. The sequenced sample was PBMCs or T cells enriched from blood (not recorded which). The receptor source for this set is a man in his forties or fifties who had recovered from COVID-19.

Only one count was recorded for this clone. J is TRBJ2-2 and V is TRBV3-1 (or the pseudogene TRBV3-2); the D gene is possibly TRBD2 (6 bases). V was clipped by 4 bases and J by 5 bases, with 23 bases between them. The germline CDR1 and CDR2 sequences are LGHDT and YNNKEL (reference sequence). This CDR3 spans 18 amino acids. CDR3 amino acids: CASSPLLGSAAGTGELFF. The CDR3 DNA follows: TGTGCCAGCAGCCCCCTCCTGGGGTCCGCCGCGGGGACCGGGGAGCTGTTTTTT.

The chain recombines TRBV15 with TRBJ1-6, with TRBD1 identical over 7 bases. The junction had 6 bases not matched to a gene; V was cut back by 0 bases and J by 7 bases. The CDR3 runs 16 residues. Germline CDR1 and CDR2: LNHNV and YYDKDF (reference sequence). This CDR3 is CATSRDGGRGNSPLHF. Written as DNA, the CDR3 is TGTGCCACCAGCAGAGATGGGGGCAGGGGGAATTCACCCCTCCACTTT.

This clone has a single count. The chain couples TRBV24-1 to TRBJ1-5; D is undetermined. Trimming pared 4 bases from V and 5 bases from J, leaving 14 bases between. CDR1 and CDR2 from the germline V gene are KGHDR and SFDVKD. CDR3 size: 15 residues. The CDR3 DNA follows: TGTGCCACCAGTGACAATGCAGTACGGGATCAGCCCCAGCATTTT. It translates to CATSDNAVRDQPQHF.

The chain has TRBV5-4 and TRBJ1-2; 7 bases match TRBD1. V lost 4 bases and J lost 3; bases outside the gene matches: 9. In germline, CDR1 is SGHNT, CDR2 YYREEE (reference sequence). The length of the CDR3 is 15 residues. In nucleotides, the CDR3 is TGTGCCAGCAGCATCCGGACAGGTGGAGACTATGGCTACACCTTC. This translates into CASSIRTGGDYGYTF.

J is TRBJ1-1 and V is TRBV2; TRBD1 agrees at 8 bases. The germline CDR1 and CDR2 sequences are SNHLY and FYNNEI. Trimming cost V 6 bases and J 1 base; bases outside gene matches: 1. This CDR3 region has 13 residues. The CDR3 is CASRDRENTEAFF. DNA for the CDR3: TGTGCCAGCAGGGACAGGGAGAACACTGAAGCTTTCTTT.

The chain employs TRBV28 and TRBJ1-2, with TRBD1 as a possible D gene (5 bases). V was clipped by 3 bases and J by 4 bases, with 12 bases between them. The V gene's germline CDR1 is MDHEN and CDR2 SYDVKM. The CDR3 extends over 14 amino acids. The CDR3 reads CASSFLTGGYGYTF. DNA for the CDR3: TGTGCCAGCAGTTTTCTGACGGGGGGCTATGGCTACACCTTC.

The table lists this clone with a few counts. This chain connects TRBV7-2 to TRBJ1-2; 7 nucleotides line up with TRBD1. The CDR3 runs 14 residues. Germline CDR1 is SGHTA and CDR2 is FQGNSA. The junction had 9 bases not matched to a gene; V was cut back by 5 bases and J by 6 bases. DNA for the CDR3: TGTGCCAGCAGCCAAGCAAGGACAGGACATGGCTACACCTTC. Translating it yields CASSQARTGHGYTF.

The CDR3 sequence is CSVGTGGGGYGYTF. The DNA of the CDR3 is TGCAGCGTGGGTACAGGGGGCGGGGGCTATGGCTACACCTTC. The rearrangement links TRBV29-1 to TRBJ1-2; 9 nucleotides agree with TRBD1. Germline V gene lookup returns CDR1 SQVTM and CDR2 ANQGSEA. With 6 bases clipped from V and 4 bases from J, the junction kept 9 bases outside the gene matches. The CDR3 length is 14 residues.

V is TRBV1 and J is TRBJ1-1; the listed D gene, TRBD1, was not tested against the DNA. TRBV1 is tagged as a pseudogene. CDR3 length equals 20 residues. The CDR3 loop is CTSSHPDRGRHPRGNTEAFF. CDR3 coding DNA: TGCACCAGCAGCCACCCCGACAGGGGACGACATCCCCGGGGGAACACTGAAGCTTTCTTT.

This sequence joins TRBV11-2 and TRBJ2-3; 9 bases match TRBD2. This CDR3 region has 16 residues. The V and J ends lost 5 bases and 2 bases, in that order; junction bases with no gene match: 8. Germline CDR1 and CDR2: SGHAT and FQNNGV. CDR3: CASSPAAGGYTDTQYF. The CDR3 region has the DNA TGTGCCAGCAGCCCAGCAGCGGGGGGATACACAGATACGCAGTATTTT.

This chain connects TRBV5-6 to TRBJ1-2, with a possible D match to TRBD1 (6 bases). The V and J ends lost 4 bases and 5 bases respectively, with 9 bases between them. CDR1 is SGHDT and CDR2 is YYEEEE in the germline V gene. The CDR3 is 12 residues long. CDR3 sequence: CASSTGPYGYTF. Here the CDR3 DNA reads TGTGCCAGCAGCACAGGGCCGTATGGCTACACCTTC.

The chain recombines TRBV7-6 with TRBJ2-1, with D possibly being TRBD1 (6 bases). Germline CDR1 reads SGHVS; CDR2 reads FNYEAQ. Trimming shortened V by 1 base and J by 4 bases, and 11 bases separated the two germline ends. This CDR3 has 15 residues. Written as DNA, the CDR3 is TGTGCCAGCAGCTTAGGGCCAGGGGAGTACAATGAGCAGTTCTTC. It codes for CASSLGPGEYNEQFF. Combining the CDR3 with reference TRBV7-6 and TRBJ2-1 gives the whole variable domain GAGVSQSPRYKVTKRGQDVALRCDPISGHVSLYWYRQALGQGPEFLTYFNYEAQQDKSGLPNDRFSAERPEGSISTLTIQRTEQRDSAMYRCASSLGPGEYNEQFFGPGTRLTVL.

The J gene is TRBJ1-1, the V gene TRBV19; D might be TRBD1 (6 bases). Trimming cost V 5 bases and J 1 base, with 14 bases left between them. CDR1 and CDR2 from the germline V gene are LNHDA and SQIVND (reference sequence). CDR3 size: 15 residues. The DNA of the CDR3 is TGTGCCAGTAGTCCGCGACAGGACCGGAACACTGAAGCTTTCTTT. Its translation is CASSPRQDRNTEAFF. Supplemented by reference TRBV19 and TRBJ1-1, the full variable domain reads DGGITQSPKYLFRKEGQNVTLSCEQNLNHDAMYWYRQDPGQGLRLIYYSQIVNDFQKGDIAEGYSVSREKKESFPLTVTSAQKNPTAFYLCASSPRQDRNTEAFFGQGTRLTVV.

The rearrangement links TRBV5-1 to TRBJ2-7; 10 bases map to TRBD1. The germline CDR1 and CDR2 sequences are SGHRS and YFSETQ. The CDR3 has 14 amino acids. Trimming took 5 bases from V and 3 from J; bases not matched to a gene: 5. CDR3 DNA: TGCGCCAGCAGGCCCGGGACAGGGGACTACGAGCAGTACTTC. This codes for CASRPGTGDYEQYF.

The V call is TRBV15, the J call TRBJ1-5; 7 bases are a match to TRBD1. With V trimmed by 1 base and J by 7 bases, 16 bases remained unmatched. Per the germline V gene, CDR1 is LNHNV and CDR2 is YYDKDF (reference sequence). There are 18 residues in the CDR3. CDR3 region: CATSRGIRRRQGGQPQHF. As DNA, the CDR3 is TGTGCCACCAGCAGAGGAATTCGTAGGAGACAGGGAGGCCAGCCCCAGCATTTT. Complete variable domain (other parts from reference TRBV15 and TRBJ1-5): DAMVIQNPRYQVTQFGKPVTLSCSQTLNHNVMYWYQQKSSQAPKLLFHYYDKDFNNEADTPDNFQSRRPNTSFCFLDIRSPGLGDTAMYLCATSRGIRRRQGGQPQHFGDGTRLSIL.

This chain links TRBV11-2 with TRBJ1-2; D may be TRBD1 (6 bases). Germline loops: CDR1 SGHAT, CDR2 FQNNGV. V lost 1 base to trimming and J lost 4 bases, with 13 bases between them. The CDR3 is 15 residues long. The CDR3 DNA reads as TGTGCCAGCAGCTTAGGGACAGCCCACCCCTATGGCTACACCTTC. It translates to CASSLGTAHPYGYTF.

V usage is TRBV19 and J usage is TRBJ2-7; D is possibly TRBD1 (6 bases). This CDR3 region has 14 residues. Germline CDR1 reads LNHDA; CDR2 reads SQIVND (reference sequence). V shed 10 bases and J shed 2 bases, with 18 bases lying between them. CDR3 sequence reads: CATSGTHTAYEQYF. The CDR3 DNA reads as TGTGCCACATCCGGGACACACACGGCCTACGAGCAGTACTTC.

V usage is TRBV4-1 and J usage is TRBJ2-2, with no clear D. V shed 3 bases and J shed 6 bases, with 14 bases lying between them. The CDR3 consists of 15 residues. Germline V lookup: CDR1 MGHRA, CDR2 YSYEKL. The CDR3 DNA is TGCGCCAGCAGCCAGGCCGTTTTCTTGGCCGGGGAGCTGTTTTTT. Its protein product is CASSQAVFLAGELFF.

This chain links TRBV21-1 with TRBJ1-1; the D call TRBD1 from the table was never checked on the DNA. TRBV21-1 is shown as a pseudogene. The CDR3 consists of 12 residues. The CDR3 sequence is CASSGGCTEAFF. CDR3 sequence (DNA): TGTGCCAGCAGTGGGGGCTGCACTGAAGCTTTCTTT.

V gene TRBV5-5 combines with J gene TRBJ1-1; no reliable D call. CDR3 length: 12 residues. Between the trimmed V and J ends, which lost 2 bases and 6 bases, there was a span of 8 bases. CDR1 and CDR2 (germline): SGHKS, YYEKEE (reference sequence). The CDR3 region has the DNA TGTGCCAGCAGCTTTGAGAGATCTGAAGCTTTCTTT. Translating it yields CASSFERSEAFF.

The gene calls are TRBV5-6 and TRBJ2-6; 11 bases are shared with TRBD1. The CDR3 has 16 amino acids. V was clipped by 2 bases and J by 13 bases; unmatched bases: 11. Germline values: CDR1 SGHDT, CDR2 YYEEEE. In DNA form, the CDR3 reads TGTGCCAGCAGCTTAAATGGACAGGGGGCTCTGGGTGTCCTGACTTTC. It is translated as CASSLNGQGALGVLTF.

This sequence joins TRBV9 and TRBJ2-7; TRBD1 matches 7 bases. The V gene's germline CDR1 is SGDLS and CDR2 YYNGEE. There are 16 residues in the CDR3. With 3 bases clipped from V and 3 bases from J, the junction kept 12 bases outside the gene matches. This CDR3 reads CASSAGDRAVLYEQYF. Here the CDR3 DNA reads TGTGCCAGCAGCGCCGGCGACAGGGCGGTTCTCTACGAGCAGTACTTC.

The V gene is TRBV5-5, the J gene TRBJ1-5; 7 bases line up with TRBD1. The CDR3 is 17 amino acids. Germline V lookup: CDR1 SGHKS, CDR2 YYEKEE (reference sequence). J was trimmed by 0 bases and V by 4 bases; bases with no gene match: 10. The CDR3 DNA follows: TGTGCCAGCAGCAGGGACAGTCGTTGGGATAGCAATCAGCCCCAGCATTTT. Protein: CASSRDSRWDSNQPQHF.

The chain joins TRBV5-1 to TRBJ2-7, with TRBD1 matching over 8 bases. The CDR3 is 15 residues long. Germline V gives CDR1 SGHRS, CDR2 YFSETQ. With V trimmed by 3 bases and J by 8 bases, 13 bases remained unmatched. The CDR3 DNA reads as TGCGCCAGCAGCTCTACCCTTACAGGGGGTAACAAGCAGTACTTC. Translation: CASSSTLTGGNKQYF.

The rearrangement joins TRBV7-3 to TRBJ2-7; D remains ambiguous. Germline V gene lookup returns CDR1 SGHTA and CDR2 FQGTGA. The CDR3 sequence is 15 residues long. Trimming took off 5 bases at V and 3 bases at J, with 17 bases between the two ends. CDR3 sequence reads: CASSLRPSHYYEQYF. The DNA of the CDR3 is TGTGCCAGCAGCCTAAGACCCTCCCACTACTACGAGCAGTACTTC.

The count of this clone is one. The gene calls are TRBV4-3 and TRBJ1-3; no reliable D call. From germline, CDR1 is LGHNA and CDR2 YSLEER. The V gene lost 5 bases and the J gene lost 4 bases, with 12 bases spanning the gap. This CDR3 is 14 amino acids long. The DNA of the CDR3 is TGCGCCAGCAGCTCAAGGGAGGTGGGAAACACCATATATTTT. It codes for CASSSREVGNTIYF.

This chain links TRBV5-1 with TRBJ1-3; D perhaps matches TRBD1 (5 bases). Germline values: CDR1 SGHRS, CDR2 YFSETQ. CDR3 size: 15 residues. V dropped 0 bases and J dropped 8 bases, with 15 bases sitting between them. The CDR3 here is CASSLAIGVEHTIYF. For the CDR3, the DNA is TGCGCCAGCAGCTTGGCGATAGGGGTGGAACACACCATATATTTT.

V usage is TRBV2 and J usage is TRBJ2-3; TRBD2 might be the D (5 bases). There are 14 residues in the CDR3. V was pared by 6 bases and J by 0 bases, with 10 bases between. Germline V gene data show CDR1 as SNHLY and CDR2 as FYNNEI. The CDR3 region has the DNA TGTGCCAGCAGAGGCGGGTATAGCACAGATACGCAGTATTTT. Protein product: CASRGGYSTDTQYF.

The chain is built from TRBV7-8 and TRBJ1-2; 8 positions agree with TRBD1. This CDR3 has 14 residues. V dropped 5 bases and J dropped 6; count of bases not matched to a gene: 8. CDR1 SGHVS and CDR2 FQNEAQ come from the germline V gene. This CDR3 is CASSQGTGGHGYTF. The DNA for the CDR3 is TGTGCCAGCAGCCAGGGCACAGGGGGACATGGCTACACCTTC.

The chain couples TRBV7-2 to TRBJ2-7, with a weak D call TRBD2 (6 bases). The V end lost 6 bases, the J end lost 3 bases, and 15 bases lay between the germline ends. The CDR3 has 14 residues. Germline V gene sequence: CDR1 SGHTA, CDR2 FQGNSA. This CDR3 is CASRRAGSLYEQYF. DNA of the CDR3: TGTGCCAGCAGGAGAGCGGGTTCTCTCTACGAGCAGTACTTC.